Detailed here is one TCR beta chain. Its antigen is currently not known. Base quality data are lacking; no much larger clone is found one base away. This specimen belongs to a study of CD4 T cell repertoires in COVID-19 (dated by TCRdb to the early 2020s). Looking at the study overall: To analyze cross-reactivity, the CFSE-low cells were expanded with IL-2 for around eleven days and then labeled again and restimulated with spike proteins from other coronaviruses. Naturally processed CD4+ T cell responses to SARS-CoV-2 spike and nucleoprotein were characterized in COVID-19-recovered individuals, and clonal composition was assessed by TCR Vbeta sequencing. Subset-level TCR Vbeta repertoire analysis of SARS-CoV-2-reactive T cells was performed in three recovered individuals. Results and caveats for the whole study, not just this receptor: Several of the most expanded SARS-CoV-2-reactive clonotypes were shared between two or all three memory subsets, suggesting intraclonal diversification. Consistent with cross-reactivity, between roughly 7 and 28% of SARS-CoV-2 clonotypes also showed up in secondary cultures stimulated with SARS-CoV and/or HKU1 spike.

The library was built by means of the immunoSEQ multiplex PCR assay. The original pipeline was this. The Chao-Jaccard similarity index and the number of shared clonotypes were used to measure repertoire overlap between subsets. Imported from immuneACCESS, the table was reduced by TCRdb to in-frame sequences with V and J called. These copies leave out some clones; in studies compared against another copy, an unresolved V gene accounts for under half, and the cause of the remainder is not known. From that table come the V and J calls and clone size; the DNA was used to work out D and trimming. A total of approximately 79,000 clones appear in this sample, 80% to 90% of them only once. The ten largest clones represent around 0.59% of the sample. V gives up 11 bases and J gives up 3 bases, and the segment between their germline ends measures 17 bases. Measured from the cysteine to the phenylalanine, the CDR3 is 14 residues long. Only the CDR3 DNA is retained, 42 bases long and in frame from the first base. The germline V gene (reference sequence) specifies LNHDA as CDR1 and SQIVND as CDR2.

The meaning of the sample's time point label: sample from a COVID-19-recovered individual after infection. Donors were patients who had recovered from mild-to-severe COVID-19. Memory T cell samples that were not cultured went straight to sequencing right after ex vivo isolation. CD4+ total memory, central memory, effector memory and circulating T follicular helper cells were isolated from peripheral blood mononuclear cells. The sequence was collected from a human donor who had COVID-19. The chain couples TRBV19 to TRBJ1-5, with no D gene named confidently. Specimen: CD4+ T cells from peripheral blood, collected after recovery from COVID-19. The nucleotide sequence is TGTGCCCAAGTAGTGGCAGGTTTCAATCAGCCCCAGCATTTT. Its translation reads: CAQVVAGFNQPQHF.